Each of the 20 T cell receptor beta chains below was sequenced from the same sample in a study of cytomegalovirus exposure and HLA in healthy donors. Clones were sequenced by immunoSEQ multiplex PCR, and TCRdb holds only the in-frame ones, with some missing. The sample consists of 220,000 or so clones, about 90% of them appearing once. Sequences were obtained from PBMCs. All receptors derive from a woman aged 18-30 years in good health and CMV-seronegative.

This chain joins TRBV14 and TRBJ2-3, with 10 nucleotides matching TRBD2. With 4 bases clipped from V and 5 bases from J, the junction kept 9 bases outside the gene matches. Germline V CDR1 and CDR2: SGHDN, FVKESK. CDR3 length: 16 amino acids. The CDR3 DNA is TGTGCCAGCAGCCCCCGACGGACTAGCGGTTTAGATACGCAGTATTTT. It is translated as CASSPRRTSGLDTQYF.

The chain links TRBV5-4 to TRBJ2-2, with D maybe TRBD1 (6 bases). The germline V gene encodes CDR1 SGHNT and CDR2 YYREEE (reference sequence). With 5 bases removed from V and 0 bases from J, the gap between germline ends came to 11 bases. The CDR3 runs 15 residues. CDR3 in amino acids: CASSSRGTNTGELFF. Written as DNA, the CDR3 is TGTGCCAGCAGTTCTAGGGGGACGAACACCGGGGAGCTGTTTTTT.

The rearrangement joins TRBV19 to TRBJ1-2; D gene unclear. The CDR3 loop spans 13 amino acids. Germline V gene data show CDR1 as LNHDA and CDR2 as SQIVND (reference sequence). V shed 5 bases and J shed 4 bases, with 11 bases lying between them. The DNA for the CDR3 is TGTGCCAGTAGTTCGGGTTTAGGCTATGGCTACACCTTC. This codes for CASSSGLGYGYTF.

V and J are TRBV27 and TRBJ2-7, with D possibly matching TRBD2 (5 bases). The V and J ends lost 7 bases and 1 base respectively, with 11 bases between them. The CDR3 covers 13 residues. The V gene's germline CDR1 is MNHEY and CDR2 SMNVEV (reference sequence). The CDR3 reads CASMEAASYEQYF. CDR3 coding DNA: TGTGCCAGCATGGAGGCAGCTTCCTACGAGCAGTACTTC.

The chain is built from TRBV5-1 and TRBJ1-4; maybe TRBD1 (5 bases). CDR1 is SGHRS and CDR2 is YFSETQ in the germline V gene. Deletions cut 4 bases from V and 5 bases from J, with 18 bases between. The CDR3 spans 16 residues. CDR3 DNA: TGCGCCAGCAGCACCTTGGGCGGGACGACCAATGAAAAACTGTTTTTT. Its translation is CASSTLGGTTNEKLFF.

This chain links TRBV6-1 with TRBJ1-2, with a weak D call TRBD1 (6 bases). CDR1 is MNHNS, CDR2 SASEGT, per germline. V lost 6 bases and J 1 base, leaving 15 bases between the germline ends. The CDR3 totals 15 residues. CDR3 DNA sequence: TGTGCCAGCAGCGCCGGACAGTCAAATAACTATGGCTACACCTTC. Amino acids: CASSAGQSNNYGYTF.

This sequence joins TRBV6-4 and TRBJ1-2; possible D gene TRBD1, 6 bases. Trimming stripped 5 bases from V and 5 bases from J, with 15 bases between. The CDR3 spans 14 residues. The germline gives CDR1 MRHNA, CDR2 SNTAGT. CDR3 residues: CASSPRGGAYGYTF. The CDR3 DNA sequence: TGTGCCAGCAGTCCCAGGGGAGGGGCGTATGGCTACACCTTC.

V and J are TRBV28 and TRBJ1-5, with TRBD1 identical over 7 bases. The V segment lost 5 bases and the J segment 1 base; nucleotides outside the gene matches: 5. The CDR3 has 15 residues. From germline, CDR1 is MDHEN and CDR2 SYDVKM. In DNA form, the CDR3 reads TGTGCCAGCAGTAGAGGGGGACAGAGCAATCAGCCCCAGCATTTT. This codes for CASSRGGQSNQPQHF.

In DNA, the CDR3 is TGTGCCTGGATGCATTCCAGTTGGTCATCAAACGAGCAGTACTTC. Its translation: CAWMHSSWSSNEQYF. This chain uses TRBV30 with TRBJ2-7; D gene unclear. There are 15 residues in the CDR3. Germline CDR1 reads GTSNPN; CDR2 reads SVGIG (reference sequence). V gave up 4 bases and J gave up 5 bases, with 21 bases separating them.

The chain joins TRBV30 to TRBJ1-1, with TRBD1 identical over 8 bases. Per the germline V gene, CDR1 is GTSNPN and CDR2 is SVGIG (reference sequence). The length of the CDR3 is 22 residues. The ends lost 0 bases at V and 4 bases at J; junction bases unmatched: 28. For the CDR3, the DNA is TGTGCCTGGAGTGTACTTGGCCCCATCAAGACAGGGGCCAACCAACTCTTCACTGAAGCTTTCTTT. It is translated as CAWSVLGPIKTGANQLFTEAFF.

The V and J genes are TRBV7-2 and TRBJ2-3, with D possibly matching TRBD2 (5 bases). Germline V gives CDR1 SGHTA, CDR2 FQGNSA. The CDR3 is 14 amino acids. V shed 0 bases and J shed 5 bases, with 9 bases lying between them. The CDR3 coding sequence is TGTGCCAGCAGCTTAGCGGGAGTCAAAGATACGCAGTATTTT. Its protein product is CASSLAGVKDTQYF.

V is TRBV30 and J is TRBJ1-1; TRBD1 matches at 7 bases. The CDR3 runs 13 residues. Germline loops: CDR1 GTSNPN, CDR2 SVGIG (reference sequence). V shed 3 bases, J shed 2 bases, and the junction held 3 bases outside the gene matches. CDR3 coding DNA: TGTGCCTGGAGCCGGGACAGAAACACTGAAGCTTTCTTT. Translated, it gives CAWSRDRNTEAFF.

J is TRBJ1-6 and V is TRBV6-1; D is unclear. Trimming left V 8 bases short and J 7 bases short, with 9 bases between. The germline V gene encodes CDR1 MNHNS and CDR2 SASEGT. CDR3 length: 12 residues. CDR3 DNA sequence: TGTGCCAGCGGGCGCGGGAATTCACCCCTCCACTTT. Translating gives CASGRGNSPLHF.

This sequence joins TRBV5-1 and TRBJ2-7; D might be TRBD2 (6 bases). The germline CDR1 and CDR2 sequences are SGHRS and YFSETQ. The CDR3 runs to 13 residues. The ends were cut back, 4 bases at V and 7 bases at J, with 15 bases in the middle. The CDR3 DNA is TGCGCCAGCAGCCCTCGACTAGTTCTGGAGCAGTACTTC. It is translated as CASSPRLVLEQYF.

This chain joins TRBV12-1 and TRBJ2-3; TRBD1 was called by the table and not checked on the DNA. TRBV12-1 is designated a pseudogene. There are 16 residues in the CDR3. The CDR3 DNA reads TGTGCCAGCAGCTTTGAGGGGACAGGGGTGAAAGATACGCAGTATTTT. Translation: CASSFEGTGVKDTQYF.

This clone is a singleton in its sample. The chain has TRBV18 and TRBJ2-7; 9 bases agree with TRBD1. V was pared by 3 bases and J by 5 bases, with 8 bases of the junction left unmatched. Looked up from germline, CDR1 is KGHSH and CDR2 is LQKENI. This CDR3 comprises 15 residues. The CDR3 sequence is CASSPAGTGRDEQYF. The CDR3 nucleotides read TGTGCCAGCTCACCGGCCGGGACAGGGCGGGACGAGCAGTACTTC. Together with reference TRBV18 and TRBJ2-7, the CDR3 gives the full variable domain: NAGVMQNPRHLVRRRGQEARLRCSPMKGHSHVYWYRQLPEEGLKFMVYLQKENIIDESGMPKERFSAEFPKEGPSILRIQQVVRGDSAAYFCASSPAGTGRDEQYFGPGTRLTVT.

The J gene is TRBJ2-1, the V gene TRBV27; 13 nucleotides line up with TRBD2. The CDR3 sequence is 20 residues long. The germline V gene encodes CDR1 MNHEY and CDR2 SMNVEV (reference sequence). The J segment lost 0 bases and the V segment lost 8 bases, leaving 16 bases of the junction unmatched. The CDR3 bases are TGTGCCAGCCGAAACTTGGGACTAGCGGGACGACAGAGCTCCTACAATGAGCAGTTCTTC. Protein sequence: CASRNLGLAGRQSSYNEQFF.

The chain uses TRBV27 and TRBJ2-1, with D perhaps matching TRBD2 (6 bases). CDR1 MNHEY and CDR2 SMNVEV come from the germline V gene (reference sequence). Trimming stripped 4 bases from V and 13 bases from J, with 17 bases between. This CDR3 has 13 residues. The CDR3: CASSSTWTTRQFF. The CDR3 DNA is TGTGCCAGCAGTTCAACCTGGACTACCCGACAGTTCTTC.

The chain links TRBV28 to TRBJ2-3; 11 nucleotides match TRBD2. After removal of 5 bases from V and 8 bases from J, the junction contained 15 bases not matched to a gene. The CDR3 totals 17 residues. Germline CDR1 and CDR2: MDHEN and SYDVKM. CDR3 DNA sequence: TGTGCCAGCAGTGCCACTCTAGCGGGAGGTGGGGTTCGTACGCAGTATTTT. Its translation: CASSATLAGGGVRTQYF.

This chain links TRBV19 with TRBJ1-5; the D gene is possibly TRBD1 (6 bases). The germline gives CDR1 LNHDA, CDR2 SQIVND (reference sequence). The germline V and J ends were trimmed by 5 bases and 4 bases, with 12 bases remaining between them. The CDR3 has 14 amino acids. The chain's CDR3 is CASSADQGNQPQHF. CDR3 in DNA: TGTGCCAGTAGTGCCGATCAGGGGAATCAGCCCCAGCATTTT.